Each of the 20 T cell receptor beta chains below was sequenced from the same sample in a study of blood T cell repertoires in COVID-19. TCRdb's table, derived via immunoSEQ multiplex PCR, lists solely in-frame clones and lacks some. The sample comprises 300,000 or so clones, 87% of which are singletons, and 4.5% to 7% rests with the top ten. Material for sequencing was PBMCs or T cells enriched from blood (not recorded which). The receptors originated from a woman in her twenties or thirties who had recovered from COVID-19.

The chain employs TRBV27 and TRBJ2-3; D may be TRBD2 (6 bases). Per germline, CDR1 MNHEY and CDR2 SMNVEV (reference sequence). The CDR3 spans 16 residues. V lost 4 bases and J 6 bases, leaving 20 bases between the germline ends. CDR3 in amino acids: CASSSSTRGAGDTQYF. In DNA form, the CDR3 reads TGTGCCAGCAGTTCCTCCACGCGGGGCGCTGGGGATACGCAGTATTTT.

The V and J genes are TRBV19 and TRBJ1-4, with TRBD1 matching 8 bases. The CDR3 totals 14 residues. Germline V gene sequence: CDR1 LNHDA, CDR2 SQIVND (reference sequence). V was pared by 8 bases and J by 3 bases, with 5 bases of the junction left unmatched. The CDR3 here is CASSRGRANEKLFF. The CDR3 region has the DNA TGTGCCAGTTCCAGGGGGCGGGCTAATGAAAAACTGTTTTTT.

This rearrangement joins TRBV5-6 to TRBJ2-7, with D tentatively TRBD2 (6 bases). Trimming removed 2 bases from V and 5 bases from J, with 14 bases in between. This CDR3 region has 14 residues. Per germline, CDR1 SGHDT and CDR2 YYEEEE. The CDR3 reads CASSFGGRVDEQYF. CDR3 DNA sequence: TGTGCCAGCAGCTTCGGGGGACGGGTCGACGAGCAGTACTTC.

The chain links TRBV6-5 to TRBJ2-3, with D perhaps matching TRBD1 (5 bases). This CDR3 comprises 15 residues. V lost 0 bases to trimming and J lost 7 bases, with 14 bases between them. The V gene's germline CDR1 is MNHEY and CDR2 SVGAGI. The CDR3 region is CASSYSIGRANTQYF. In nucleotides, the CDR3 is TGTGCCAGCAGTTACTCGATCGGCAGGGCTAATACGCAGTATTTT.

The chain links TRBV30 to TRBJ1-2; TRBD1 might be the D (5 bases). This CDR3 has 13 residues. The V end was cut by 3 bases, the J end by 6 bases, with 14 bases between. Germline-derived CDR1 and CDR2 are GTSNPN and SVGIG (reference sequence). The CDR3 nucleotides read TGTGCCTGGAGCGGTAGGGGCCCCCATGGCTACACCTTC. This sequence encodes CAWSGRGPHGYTF.

This clone was seen once. This chain links TRBV11-1 with TRBJ2-3; D might be TRBD2 (6 bases). The CDR3 covers 15 residues. Trimming took off 7 bases at V and 2 bases at J, with 16 bases between the two ends. The germline CDR1 and CDR2 sequences are SGHAT and FQDESV (reference sequence). This CDR3 is CASTLGGSNTDTQYF. The CDR3 DNA reads as TGTGCCAGCACCCTCGGAGGGTCGAACACAGATACGCAGTATTTT.

This chain joins TRBV5-4 and TRBJ2-3; TRBD1 matches at 7 bases. There are 16 residues in the CDR3. V dropped 0 bases and J dropped 0; count of bases not matched to a gene: 4. Germline V gene lookup returns CDR1 SGHNT and CDR2 YYREEE (reference sequence). CDR3 DNA: TGTGCCAGCAGCTTGGTAGGGGGCGTTAGCACAGATACGCAGTATTTT. It is translated as CASSLVGGVSTDTQYF.

The chain uses TRBV5-5 and TRBJ1-5; D call uncertain. CDR1 and CDR2 from the germline V gene are SGHKS and YYEKEE (reference sequence). CDR3 length equals 13 residues. V was pared by 1 base and J by 3 bases, with 5 bases between. The CDR3 DNA reads TGTGCCAGCAGCTTGTGGCCCAATCAGCCCCAGCATTTT. Translating gives CASSLWPNQPQHF.

The CDR3 here is CASRQLGQGAIGNTIYF. CDR3 sequence (DNA): TGTGCCAGTAGGCAATTGGGACAGGGGGCTATCGGAAACACCATATATTTT. V and J are TRBV19 and TRBJ1-3; 12 nucleotides line up with TRBD1. The CDR3 runs to 17 residues. CDR1 is LNHDA and CDR2 is SQIVND in the germline V gene (reference sequence). V was clipped by 6 bases and J by 4 bases; unmatched bases: 10.

CDR3 in DNA: TGTGCCAGCAGCCCCTCGTGGGAGTCGGTTTATGGCTACACCTTC. Protein product: CASSPSWESVYGYTF. V is TRBV9 and J is TRBJ1-2; D is ambiguous. This CDR3 is 15 amino acids long. Germline CDR1 SGDLS, CDR2 YYNGEE. The germline V and J ends were trimmed by 4 bases and 5 bases, with 18 bases remaining between them.

The J gene is TRBJ2-5, the V gene TRBV18; TRBD1 aligns across 7 bases. This CDR3 contains 15 residues. CDR1 is KGHSH and CDR2 is LQKENI in the germline V gene. The J segment lost 1 base and the V segment lost 3 bases, leaving 5 bases of the junction unmatched. CDR3: CASSPRDSTQETQYF. The DNA for the CDR3 is TGTGCCAGCTCACCCAGGGACAGCACCCAAGAGACCCAGTACTTC.

A single count supports this clone. The chain couples TRBV9 to TRBJ2-6; D may be TRBD1 (5 bases). Trimming took off 4 bases at V and 0 bases at J, with 8 bases between the two ends. Germline-derived CDR1 and CDR2 are SGDLS and YYNGEE. The CDR3 has 15 amino acids. CDR3 sequence (DNA): TGTGCCAGCAGCCCCCAGGGCTCTGGGGCCAACGTCCTGACTTTC. Translated: CASSPQGSGANVLTF. The variable domain in full, completed from reference TRBV9 and TRBJ2-6, reads DSGVTQTPKHLITATGQRVTLRCSPRSGDLSVYWYQQSLDQGLQFLIQYYNGEERAKGNILERFSAQQFPDLHSELNLSSLELGDSALYFCASSPQGSGANVLTFGAGSRLTVL.

The chain recombines TRBV5-6 with TRBJ1-5, with 7 bases identical to TRBD1. Germline loops: CDR1 SGHDT, CDR2 YYEEEE. This CDR3 is built from 14 residues. V lost 6 bases and J lost 3; bases outside the gene matches: 6. In nucleotides, the CDR3 is TGTGCCAGCACGTACAGGGGATTCAATCAGCCCCAGCATTTT. It specifies CASTYRGFNQPQHF. Together with reference TRBV5-6 and TRBJ1-5, the CDR3 gives the full variable domain: DAGVTQSPTHLIKTRGQQVTLRCSPKSGHDTVSWYQQALGQGPQFIFQYYEEEERQRGNFPDRFSGHQFPNYSSELNVNALLLGDSALYLCASTYRGFNQPQHFGDGTRLSIL.

The chain recombines TRBV4-3 with TRBJ1-2; D is perhaps TRBD1 (5 bases). V was trimmed by 0 bases and J by 3 bases, leaving 14 bases between them. CDR1 LGHNA and CDR2 YSLEER come from the germline V gene. This CDR3 contains 16 residues. The CDR3 sequence is CASSQDRGESYYGYTF. CDR3 nucleotides: TGCGCCAGCAGCCAAGATCGGGGGGAATCCTACTATGGCTACACCTTC.

The V call is TRBV28, the J call TRBJ2-3, with 10 bases matching TRBD1. The CDR3 length is 16 residues. Losses at the gene ends were 6 bases for V and 5 bases for J; bases not matched to a gene: 11. The germline gives CDR1 MDHEN, CDR2 SYDVKM. As DNA, the CDR3 is TGTGCCAGCAGACCTCCGACAGGGGGCGCGGGAGATACGCAGTATTTT. Its translation: CASRPPTGGAGDTQYF.

This rearrangement joins TRBV2 to TRBJ1-2; D is perhaps TRBD1 (6 bases). Germline V CDR1 and CDR2: SNHLY, FYNNEI. CDR3 size: 12 residues. V lost 5 bases to trimming and J lost 7 bases, with 11 bases between them. CDR3 sequence reads: CASSYREGGYTF. The CDR3 nucleotides read TGTGCCAGCAGTTACAGGGAAGGTGGCTACACCTTC.

The J gene is TRBJ2-1, the V gene TRBV2; 12 bases match TRBD2. The CDR3 has 18 amino acids. Trimming took 9 bases from V and 0 from J; bases not matched to a gene: 12. Germline V CDR1 and CDR2: SNHLY, FYNNEI. The CDR3 DNA sequence: TGTGCCAGGGGCGGTGGACTAGCGGGGACGAGCTCCTACAATGAGCAGTTCTTC. Residues: CARGGGLAGTSSYNEQFF.

The CDR3 nucleotides are TGTGCTAGTGGTTTGGGTCCGACAGGGGGCGGGGGAGACTATGGCTACACCTTC. This encodes CASGLGPTGGGGDYGYTF. The gene calls are TRBV12-5 and TRBJ1-2, with 10 positions matching TRBD1. The CDR3 is made up of 18 amino acids. The trim removed 1 base at V and 3 bases at J, leaving 11 bases unmatched. Germline V CDR1 and CDR2: LGHNT, FRNRAP. The full variable domain, in which reference TRBV12-5 and TRBJ1-2 provide the parts outside the CDR3, is DARVTQTPRHKVTEMGQEVTMRCQPILGHNTVFWYRQTMMQGLELLAYFRNRAPLDDSGMPKDRFSAEMPDATLATLKIQPSEPRDSAVYFCASGLGPTGGGGDYGYTFGSGTRLTVV.

The gene calls are TRBV6-4 and TRBJ2-7, with TRBD1 identical over 9 bases. Germline lookup yields CDR1 MRHNA and CDR2 SNTAGT. The CDR3 has 13 residues. Trimming took 7 bases from V and 3 from J; bases not matched to a gene: 4. The CDR3: CASMGQGFYEQYF. The CDR3 DNA follows: TGTGCCAGCATGGGACAGGGATTCTACGAGCAGTACTTC.

The J gene is TRBJ1-6, the V gene TRBV11-1, with 7 bases matching TRBD1. The CDR3 loop spans 15 amino acids. Germline assignment: CDR1 SGHAT and CDR2 FQDESV (reference sequence). V lost 5 bases, J lost 6 bases, and 7 bases stayed unmatched. CDR3 loop: CASSLNRGGNSPLHF. The CDR3 bases are TGTGCCAGCAGCCTAAACAGGGGTGGTAATTCACCCCTCCACTTT.